This T cell receptor beta chain was recovered during a study of Graves' ophthalmopathy and Graves' hyperthyroidism. A diagnosis was made from clinical symptoms together with serum thyroxine, TRAb, thyroid ultrasound and orbital computed tomography. A volume of 10 ml of fresh peripheral blood supplied the PBMCs. CDR1 is ENHRY and CDR2 is SYGVKD in the germline V gene. The CDR3 consists of 12 residues. Trimming stripped 6 bases from V and 1 base from J, with 6 bases between. RNA transcripts were the source from which TCR beta CDR3 regions were amplified. First-round RT-PCR employed HTBI primers, with a second-round multiplex PCR after it. TCRdb reprocessed the multiplex PCR reads via MiXCR and lists one record per CDR3 protein. The top ten hold 8% to 10% of the sample, which has around 470,000 distinct CDR3 sequences, approximately 15% seen once.

The specimen sequenced was blood. This sequence joins TRBV10-3 and TRBJ1-2, with D unclear. This sequence was found in a young woman with Graves' ophthalmopathy. The CDR3 DNA follows: TGTGCCATCAGAGACAATAACTATGGCTACACCTTC. Translation gives CAIRDNNYGYTF.